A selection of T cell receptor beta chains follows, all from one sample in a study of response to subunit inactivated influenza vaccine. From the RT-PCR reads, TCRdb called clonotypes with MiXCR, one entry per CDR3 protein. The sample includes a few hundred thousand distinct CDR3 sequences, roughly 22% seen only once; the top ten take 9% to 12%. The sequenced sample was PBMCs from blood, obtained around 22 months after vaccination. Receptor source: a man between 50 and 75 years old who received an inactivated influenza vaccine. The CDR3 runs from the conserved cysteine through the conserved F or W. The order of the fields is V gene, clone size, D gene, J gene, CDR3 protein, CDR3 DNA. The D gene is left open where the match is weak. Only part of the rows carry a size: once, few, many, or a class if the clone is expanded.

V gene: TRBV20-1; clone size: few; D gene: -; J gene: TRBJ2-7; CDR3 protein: CSARDTRAPSYEQYF; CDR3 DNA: TGCAGTGCTAGAGATACGCGGGCTCCCTCCTACGAGCAGTACTTC
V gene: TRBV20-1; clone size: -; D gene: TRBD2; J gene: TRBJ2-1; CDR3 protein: CSARMTSGRAGNEQFF; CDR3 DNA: TGCAGTGCTAGAATGACTAGCGGGAGGGCCGGGAATGAGCAGTTCTTC
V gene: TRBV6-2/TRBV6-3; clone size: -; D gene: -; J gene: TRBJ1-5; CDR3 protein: CASSYSKPGRLWGGTQPQHF; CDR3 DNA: TGTGCCAGCAGTTACTCGAAACCTGGGCGTTTATGGGGGGGCACTCAGCCCCAGCATTTT
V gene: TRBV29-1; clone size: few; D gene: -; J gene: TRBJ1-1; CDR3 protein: CSVEVRRYLSTEAFF; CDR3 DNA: TGCAGCGTTGAAGTACGGAGGTACTTGAGCACTGAAGCTTTCTTT
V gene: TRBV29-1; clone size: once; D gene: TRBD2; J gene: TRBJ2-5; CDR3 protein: CSVVASGYIETQYF; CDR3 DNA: TGCAGCGTTGTAGCTAGCGGGTATATAGAGACCCAGTACTTC
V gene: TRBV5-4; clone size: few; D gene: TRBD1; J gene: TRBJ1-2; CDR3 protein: CASSLGQGAHGYGYTF; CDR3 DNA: TGTGCCAGCAGCTTGGGACAGGGGGCGCACGGATATGGCTACACCTTC
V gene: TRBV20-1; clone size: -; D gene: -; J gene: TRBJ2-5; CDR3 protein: CSARARTRGPTQYF; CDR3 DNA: TGCAGTGCTCGCGCTAGGACCAGGGGTCCGACCCAGTACTTC
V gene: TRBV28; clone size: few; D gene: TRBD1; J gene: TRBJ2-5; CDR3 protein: CASSPSRGLGALYQETQYF; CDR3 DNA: TGTGCCAGCAGTCCCAGCAGGGGGTTAGGTGCGCTGTACCAAGAGACCCAGTACTTC
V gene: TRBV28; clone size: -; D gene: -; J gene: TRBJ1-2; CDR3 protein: CASTYHQGYGYTF; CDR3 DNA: TGTGCCAGCACTTATCACCAAGGCTATGGCTACACCTTC
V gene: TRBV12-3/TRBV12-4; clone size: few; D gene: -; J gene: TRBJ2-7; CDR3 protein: CASSSDGTYEQYF; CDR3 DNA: TGTGCCAGCAGTTCGGACGGAACCTACGAGCAGTACTTC
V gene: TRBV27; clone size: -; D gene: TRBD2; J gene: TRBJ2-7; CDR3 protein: CASSLGTSGNEQYF; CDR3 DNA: TGTGCCAGCAGTTTAGGGACTAGCGGGAACGAGCAGTACTTC
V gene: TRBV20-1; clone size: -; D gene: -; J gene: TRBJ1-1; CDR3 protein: CSAKFRGVNTEAFF; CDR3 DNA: TGCAGTGCCAAATTCCGCGGGGTGAACACTGAAGCTTTCTTT
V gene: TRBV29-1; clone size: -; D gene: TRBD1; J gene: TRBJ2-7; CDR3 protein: CSAQGDRIYEQYF; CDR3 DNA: TGCAGCGCCCAGGGGGACAGGATCTACGAGCAGTACTTC
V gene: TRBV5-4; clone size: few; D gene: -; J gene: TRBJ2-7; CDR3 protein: CASSLYGTTYEQYF; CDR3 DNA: TGTGCCAGCAGCTTGTACGGGACCACCTACGAGCAGTACTTC
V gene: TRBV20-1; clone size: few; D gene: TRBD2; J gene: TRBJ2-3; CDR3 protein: CSARALADPGHTDTQYF; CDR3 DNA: TGCAGTGCTAGAGCACTAGCGGACCCGGGGCATACAGATACGCAGTATTTT
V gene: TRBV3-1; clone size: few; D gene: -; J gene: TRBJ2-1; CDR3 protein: CASSPETTSAYNEQFF; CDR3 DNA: TGTGCCAGCAGCCCCGAGACTACATCCGCCTACAATGAGCAGTTCTTC
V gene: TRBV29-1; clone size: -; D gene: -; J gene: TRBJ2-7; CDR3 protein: CSVRRGTGNYEQYF; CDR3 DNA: TGCAGCGTCCGCCGTGGGACGGGTAATTACGAGCAGTACTTC
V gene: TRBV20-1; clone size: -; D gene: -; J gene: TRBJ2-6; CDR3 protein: CSARDRPGGANVLTF; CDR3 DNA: TGCAGTGCTAGAGACCGTCCTGGCGGGGCCAACGTCCTGACTTTC
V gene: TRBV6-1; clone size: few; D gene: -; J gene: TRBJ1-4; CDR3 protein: CASSRTKWDFYEKLFF; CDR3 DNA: TGTGCCAGCAGTCGAACCAAGTGGGACTTCTATGAAAAACTGTTTTTT
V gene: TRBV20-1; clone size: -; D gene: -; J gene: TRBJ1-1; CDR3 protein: CSASATVKAEAFF; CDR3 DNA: TGCAGTGCCAGCGCGACGGTAAAGGCTGAAGCTTTCTTT
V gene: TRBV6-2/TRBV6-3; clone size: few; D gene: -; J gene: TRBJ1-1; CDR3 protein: CASSYEGAYTEAFF; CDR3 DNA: TGTGCCAGCAGTTATGAAGGGGCGTACACTGAAGCTTTCTTT
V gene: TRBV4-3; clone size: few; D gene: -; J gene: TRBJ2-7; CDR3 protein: CASSQGVIGAYEQYF; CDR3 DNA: TGCGCCAGCAGCCAAGGCGTCATTGGAGCCTACGAGCAGTACTTC